Below, 27 T cell receptor beta chains from the same sample are listed, as sequenced in a study of cytomegalovirus exposure and HLA in healthy donors. The PCR was carried out with 60 Vbeta primers and 13 Jbeta primers. Data came from immunoSEQ multiplex PCR; TCRdb stores just in-frame clones and leaves some out. The specimen's table records about 35,000 clones. Sequencing used PBMCs. The source is a man aged 35 to 55 in good health and CMV-seronegative.

This rearrangement joins TRBV4-1 to TRBJ1-5; TRBD1 agrees at 10 bases. The CDR3 extends over 16 amino acids. V was pared by 1 base and J by 9 bases, with 9 bases of the junction left unmatched. Germline CDR1 is MGHRA and CDR2 is YSYEKL. CDR3 in DNA: TGCGCCAGCAGCCAAGGTAACCGGGACAGGGGTTTGCCCCAGCATTTT. This gives the protein CASSQGNRDRGLPQHF.

The genes are TRBV4-1 and TRBJ2-7; the match to TRBD1 covers 9 bases. CDR1 and CDR2 (germline): MGHRA, YSYEKL. This CDR3 spans 15 amino acids. V lost 3 bases, J lost 0 bases, and 3 bases stayed unmatched. DNA for the CDR3: TGCGCCAGCAGCCAGGGGACAGGGACCTCCTACGAGCAGTACTTC. This codes for CASSQGTGTSYEQYF.

In the case of this clone: The identical CDR3 is also encoded by other nucleotide sequences in the sample. The rearrangement uses TRBV5-1 and TRBJ2-5; perhaps TRBD2 as D (5 bases). Germline V lookup: CDR1 SGHRS, CDR2 YFSETQ. The CDR3 is 15 residues long. Trimming took off 1 base at V and 4 bases at J, with 14 bases between the two ends. CDR3 residues: CASSLYPGKGETQYF. For the CDR3, the DNA is TGCGCCAGCAGCTTGTATCCCGGGAAAGGAGAGACCCAGTACTTC.

The genes are TRBV29-1 and TRBJ1-5, with 9 bases identical to TRBD1. Losses at the gene ends were 5 bases for V and 5 bases for J; bases not matched to a gene: 7. The CDR3 length is 14 residues. Per germline, CDR1 SQVTM and CDR2 ANQGSEA. This CDR3 reads CSVLTGGRDQPQHF. For the CDR3, the DNA is TGCAGCGTTCTCACAGGGGGCCGGGATCAGCCCCAGCATTTT.

This rearrangement joins TRBV18 to TRBJ2-2, with 10 bases fitting TRBD1. The CDR3 has 16 amino acids. V shed 0 bases and J 15 bases; nucleotides not matched to a gene: 13. CDR1 and CDR2 from the germline V gene are KGHSH and LQKENI. CDR3 protein: CASSPPSSTGGGMMFF. CDR3 DNA sequence: TGTGCCAGCTCACCACCCTCGTCGACAGGGGGCGGGATGATGTTTTTT.

A word on this clone: Other DNA sequences in this specimen translate into the identical CDR3. The chain combines TRBV5-1 with TRBJ2-5, with D perhaps matching TRBD1 (5 bases). The CDR3 runs to 15 residues. Germline values: CDR1 SGHRS, CDR2 YFSETQ. V gave up 1 base and J gave up 4 bases, with 14 bases separating them. The CDR3 is CASSLYPGKGETQYF. The CDR3 nucleotides are TGCGCCAGCAGCTTGTATCCAGGGAAAGGAGAGACCCAGTACTTC.

The rearrangement joins TRBV6-5 to TRBJ2-7, with TRBD2 identical over 7 bases. This CDR3 region has 16 residues. Germline V gene data show CDR1 as MNHEY and CDR2 as SVGAGI. V shed 0 bases, J shed 2 bases, and the junction held 7 bases outside the gene matches. CDR3 in DNA: TGTGCCAGCAGTTACTCTGTTGGCGGGAGCGCCTACGAGCAGTACTTC. Its translation: CASSYSVGGSAYEQYF.

The J gene is TRBJ2-7, the V gene TRBV6-5, with 7 bases that match TRBD1. This CDR3 is 15 amino acids long. V trimming: 6 bases; J trimming: 4 bases; junction bases outside the gene matches: 12. Germline CDR1 and CDR2: MNHEY and SVGAGI. In DNA form, the CDR3 reads TGTGCCAGCAGCCTCTATCGGACAGGACTTTACGAGCAGTACTTC. This sequence encodes CASSLYRTGLYEQYF.

CDR3 sequence reads: CASAQTRGTYNEQFF. The CDR3 DNA reads as TGTGCCAGTGCTCAGACTAGAGGCACATACAATGAGCAGTTCTTC. V is TRBV19 and J is TRBJ2-1; maybe TRBD2 (6 bases). The V and J ends lost 8 bases and 4 bases respectively, with 18 bases between them. Germline lookup yields CDR1 LNHDA and CDR2 SQIVND (reference sequence). The CDR3 is 15 amino acids.

This chain links TRBV7-9 with TRBJ2-1, with a weak D call TRBD1 (5 bases). Germline loops: CDR1 SEHNR, CDR2 FQNEAQ (reference sequence). Trimming left V 1 base short and J 7 bases short, with 14 bases between. There are 15 residues in the CDR3. CDR3 residues: CASSLGERGRNEQFF. CDR3 sequence (DNA): TGTGCCAGCAGCTTAGGGGAAAGGGGAAGGAATGAGCAGTTCTTC.

The chain is built from TRBV5-6 and TRBJ2-7; D possibly corresponds to TRBD2 (7 bases). This CDR3 has 13 residues. V was trimmed by 4 bases and J by 4 bases, leaving 12 bases between them. CDR1 and CDR2 (germline): SGHDT, YYEEEE. CDR3 DNA: TGTGCCAGCAGCCGGGGGGCAGAATACGAGCAGTACTTC. It codes for CASSRGAEYEQYF. The whole variable domain, remainder taken from reference TRBV5-6 and TRBJ2-7, is DAGVTQSPTHLIKTRGQQVTLRCSPKSGHDTVSWYQQALGQGPQFIFQYYEEEERQRGNFPDRFSGHQFPNYSSELNVNALLLGDSALYLCASSRGAEYEQYFGPGTRLTVT.

The rearrangement uses TRBV29-1 and TRBJ2-6; D unclear. CDR1 is SQVTM and CDR2 is ANQGSEA in the germline V gene. The CDR3 is 15 amino acids. The germline V and J ends were trimmed by 5 bases and 2 bases, with 13 bases remaining between them. The CDR3 nucleotides are TGCAGCGTTCTGGAAAAAGCGACTGGGGCCAACGTCCTGACTTTC. Translated: CSVLEKATGANVLTF.

The chain employs TRBV19 and TRBJ2-1, with TRBD2 matching over 7 bases. There are 16 residues in the CDR3. The germline CDR1 and CDR2 sequences are LNHDA and SQIVND (reference sequence). J lost 2 bases, V lost 5 bases, and 9 bases had no gene match. The CDR3 DNA follows: TGTGCCAGTAGTTTGGGAGGGCTAGCGGCCTACAATGAGCAGTTCTTC. Protein product: CASSLGGLAAYNEQFF.

V gene TRBV28 combines with J gene TRBJ1-2, with TRBD1 matching 10 bases. Losses at the gene ends were 6 bases for V and 1 base for J; bases not matched to a gene: 14. Germline-derived CDR1 and CDR2 are MDHEN and SYDVKM. The CDR3 is 18 amino acids. The CDR3 nucleotides are TGTGCCAGCAGGCCGGGACAGGGGTCCGGGAGCCATAACTATGGCTACACCTTC. Translating gives CASRPGQGSGSHNYGYTF.

The V and J genes are TRBV5-1 and TRBJ1-2; 8 nucleotides match TRBD1. V was clipped by 2 bases and J by 4 bases; unmatched bases: 13. This CDR3 region has 17 residues. CDR1 and CDR2 (germline): SGHRS, YFSETQ. CDR3 DNA: TGCGCCAGCAGCTTACGGCCGGACAGGGCAGTTTCCTATGGCTACACCTTC. Amino acids: CASSLRPDRAVSYGYTF.

The genes are TRBV30 and TRBJ2-7; 8 nucleotides match TRBD1. The CDR3 runs to 12 residues. The germline gives CDR1 GTSNPN, CDR2 SVGIG (reference sequence). Trimming at V came to 5 bases and at J to 2 bases, leaving 2 bases not matched to a gene. In DNA, the CDR3 is TGTGCCTGGTCGGGACAGGCCTACGAGCAGTACTTC. Protein product: CAWSGQAYEQYF.

The chain couples TRBV5-1 to TRBJ1-1, with D perhaps matching TRBD1 (5 bases). Between the trimmed V and J ends, which lost 4 bases and 0 bases, there was a span of 16 bases. The CDR3 contains 16 residues. CDR1 and CDR2 from the germline V gene are SGHRS and YFSETQ. CDR3 coding DNA: TGCGCCAGCAGCGATCAACCGACGGACATGAACACTGAAGCTTTCTTT. Its protein is CASSDQPTDMNTEAFF.

About this clone itself: The sample has other DNA sequences that encode this CDR3 too. V usage is TRBV30 and J usage is TRBJ2-3; maybe TRBD1 (6 bases). The CDR3 has 17 residues. The germline V gene has CDR1 GTSNPN and CDR2 SVGIG (reference sequence). The V end was cut by 0 bases, the J end by 4 bases, with 20 bases between. The CDR3 nucleotides read TGTGCCTGGAGTGTACAGGGCGCGGTCAAGCGCGCAGATACGCAGTATTTT. Its protein product is CAWSVQGAVKRADTQYF.

To note about this clone: The sample contains more than one DNA sequence encoding this CDR3. CDR3 coding DNA: TGCGCCAGCAGCTTGAGGCTTGGGACTAGCGGGTTCGAGCAGTACTTC. This codes for CASSLRLGTSGFEQYF. J is TRBJ2-7 and V is TRBV5-1; 12 bases fit TRBD2. Germline V lookup: CDR1 SGHRS, CDR2 YFSETQ. V trimming: 1 base; J trimming: 6 bases; junction bases outside the gene matches: 8. CDR3 length equals 16 residues.

The chain employs TRBV18 and TRBJ2-1, with D possibly being TRBD2 (6 bases). V gave up 3 bases and J gave up 8 bases, with 11 bases separating them. The CDR3 extends over 13 amino acids. Germline assignment: CDR1 KGHSH and CDR2 LQKENI. As DNA, the CDR3 is TGTGCCAGCTCACCTGGGACTGCAGATGAGCAGTTCTTC. Translation gives CASSPGTADEQFF.

V is TRBV6-5 and J is TRBJ2-2; the match to TRBD1 covers 7 bases. Germline trimming cut 5 bases from V and 3 bases from J; bases unmatched to any gene: 9. Germline values: CDR1 MNHEY, CDR2 SVGAGI. This CDR3 comprises 16 residues. This chain's CDR3 is CASSNYRGRDTGELFF. Written as DNA, the CDR3 is TGTGCCAGCAGTAACTACAGGGGACGAGACACCGGGGAGCTGTTTTTT.

The chain couples TRBV4-1 to TRBJ1-2, with 9 bases aligning to TRBD1. The germline gives CDR1 MGHRA, CDR2 YSYEKL. Trimming took 2 bases from V and 0 from J; bases not matched to a gene: 16. The CDR3 consists of 20 residues. CDR3 loop: CASSQLLLRTGVKANYGYTF. The CDR3 nucleotides read TGCGCCAGCAGCCAACTTCTACTCAGGACAGGGGTTAAAGCTAACTATGGCTACACCTTC.

The V and J genes are TRBV9 and TRBJ2-3, with TRBD2 matching 9 bases. Losses at the gene ends were 2 bases for V and 2 bases for J; bases not matched to a gene: 9. Germline V gene data show CDR1 as SGDLS and CDR2 as YYNGEE. The CDR3 sequence is 17 residues long. The CDR3 DNA sequence: TGTGCCAGCAGCGTCAATCCACTAGCGGGTATCACAGATACGCAGTATTTT. This gives the protein CASSVNPLAGITDTQYF.

The chain links TRBV30 to TRBJ1-4; 8 nucleotides agree with TRBD1. CDR1 GTSNPN and CDR2 SVGIG come from the germline V gene (reference sequence). CDR3 length: 15 residues. With 2 bases clipped from V and 7 bases from J, the junction kept 9 bases outside the gene matches. CDR3 sequence reads: CAWSMTGVWGEKLFF. CDR3 DNA sequence: TGTGCCTGGAGTATGACAGGGGTTTGGGGTGAAAAACTGTTTTTT.

The gene calls are TRBV7-9 and TRBJ2-7, with 7 bases identical to TRBD2. CDR3 length: 16 residues. V lost 1 base and J lost 0; bases outside the gene matches: 6. Germline CDR1 and CDR2: SEHNR and FQNEAQ (reference sequence). This CDR3 is CASSLVGGRDSYEQYF. DNA for the CDR3: TGTGCCAGCAGCTTAGTCGGCGGGAGAGACTCCTACGAGCAGTACTTC.

Comments on this clone: The DNA is left out, because the CDR3 cannot be placed on it with certainty; the CDR3 is given as TCRdb lists it. The rearrangement links TRBV30 to TRBJ2-4; the D call in the table, TRBD2, was not verified against the DNA. Germline V gene lookup returns CDR1 GTSNPN and CDR2 SVGIG (reference sequence). The CDR3 is 12 amino acids in total, end residues counted. The CDR3 protein is CAWSVASGTKYF.

The chain has TRBV5-1 and TRBJ1-5; D uncertain. The germline V and J ends were trimmed by 4 bases and 3 bases, with 17 bases remaining between them. The CDR3 consists of 16 residues. Germline CDR1 SGHRS, CDR2 YFSETQ. CDR3 protein: CASSPVGGGLNQPQHF. DNA for the CDR3: TGCGCCAGCAGCCCGGTAGGCGGAGGCCTCAATCAGCCCCAGCATTTT.